The T cell receptor beta chain under discussion was sequenced for a study of early T cells in non-severe SARS-CoV-2 infection. Study information: The chains were unpaired, and the sequenced material was bulk RNA from unsorted whole blood. Findings of the study overall: Comparison of clonotypes with VDJdb favored anti-spike CD8 responses while missing private and CD4 specificities.

This clonotype was picked up many times. Its target is not known. CDR1 and CDR2 from the germline V gene are SEHNR and FQNEAQ (reference sequence). The CDR3 length is 14 residues. With 4 bases removed from V and 6 bases from J, the gap between germline ends came to 15 bases. Individual cDNA molecules were tagged with unique molecular identifiers. TCRdb fed the 5' RACE reads into MiXCR, producing one record per CDR3 protein. The data contain tens of thousands of distinct CDR3 sequences, about an eighth of them singletons. The clonotype was recovered from an adult who was a healthcare worker with PCR-confirmed SARS-CoV-2 infection or an uninfected control (not recorded which). The sequencing sample was made of whole blood. The V call is TRBV7-9, the J call TRBJ1-1, with D uncertain. The CDR3 here is CASSSRSIRAEAFF. The CDR3 nucleotides are TGTGCCAGCAGCTCGAGGAGTATCCGGGCTGAAGCTTTCTTT. The whole variable domain, remainder taken from reference TRBV7-9 and TRBJ1-1, is DTGVSQNPRHKITKRGQNVTFRCDPISEHNRLYWYRQTLGQGPEFLTYFQNEAQLEKSRLLSDRFSAERPKGSFSTLEIQRTEQGDSAMYLCASSSRSIRAEAFFGQGTRLTVV.